These 5 T cell receptor beta chains came from one sample sequenced in a study of T cell responses to AZD1222 COVID-19 vaccine. Profiling relied on immunoSEQ multiplex PCR, and the TCRdb table lists in-frame clones only, not all of them. This table has roughly 140,000 clones, more than 75% appearing once. Sequenced material: peripheral blood, taken 28 days after the second AZD1222 dose. The receptors shown here come from an adult who received the AZD1222 COVID-19 vaccine.

This sequence joins TRBV27 and TRBJ1-3; TRBD1 is a possible D gene (5 bases). Trimming cost V 7 bases and J 0 bases, with 13 bases left between them. In germline, CDR1 is MNHEY, CDR2 SMNVEV (reference sequence). The CDR3 runs to 15 residues. The CDR3 reads CASTRDGSSGNTIYF. For the CDR3, the DNA is TGTGCCAGCACCCGGGACGGCAGCTCTGGAAACACCATATATTTT.

The rearrangement uses TRBV18 and TRBJ1-1; D remains ambiguous. There are 14 residues in the CDR3. Germline V CDR1 and CDR2: KGHSH, LQKENI. V was trimmed by 3 bases and J by 1 base, leaving 9 bases between them. The CDR3 DNA reads TGTGCCAGCTCACCGACAACCGCGAACACTGAAGCTTTCTTT. This translates into CASSPTTANTEAFF.

The CDR3 bases are TGTGCCAGCAGTTACTCGCCCCTTGGGAGCGCAGATACGCAGTATTTT. Translation: CASSYSPLGSADTQYF. V usage is TRBV6-5 and J usage is TRBJ2-3; tentatively, D is TRBD2 (5 bases). Germline V lookup: CDR1 MNHEY, CDR2 SVGAGI. The CDR3 totals 16 residues. V was shortened by 0 bases and J by 4 bases, with 14 bases between the two germline ends.

The V and J genes are TRBV19 and TRBJ1-2, with a weak D call TRBD1 (5 bases). The CDR3 loop spans 15 amino acids. Trimming cost V 7 bases and J 8 bases, with 23 bases left between them. Germline CDR1 is LNHDA and CDR2 is SQIVND (reference sequence). In DNA, the CDR3 is TGTGCCAGTATGGAGCCTACTCAGGGAGAATTGGGCTACACCTTC. Protein product: CASMEPTQGELGYTF.

This chain joins TRBV9 and TRBJ1-5, with 10 bases that match TRBD1. V trimming: 3 bases; J trimming: 3 bases; junction bases outside the gene matches: 3. This CDR3 is built from 15 residues. CDR1 SGDLS and CDR2 YYNGEE come from the germline V gene. The CDR3 DNA reads as TGTGCCAGCAGCGCAGGGACAGGGGACAATCAGCCCCAGCATTTT. This codes for CASSAGTGDNQPQHF.